The 4 T cell receptor beta chains given below trace back to one sample, sequenced in a study of molecular identifiers for immune sequencing clone quantification. TCRdb independently ran MiXCR on the PCR reads; one entry per CDR3 protein. The data hold approximately 550,000 distinct CDR3 sequences, with around 23% observed a single time. The sample comprised naive CD8+ T cells from blood, with Jurkat cell RNA spiked in. Subset reported: FACS-sorted CD8+CD4-CCR7+CD45RA+ naive T cells. The origin of the receptors is a human donor in good health. Some libraries in this study had Jurkat cell RNA spiked in.

In regard to this clonotype: This may come from a read error, since a much larger clone is one base off. The V call is TRBV7-8, the J call TRBJ1-6, with 7 nucleotides matching TRBD1. The germline CDR1 and CDR2 sequences are SGHVS and FQNEAQ. The CDR3 is 15 residues long. The CDR3: CASSLAEGAGSPFHF. Written as DNA, the CDR3 is TGTGCCAGCAGCTTAGCAGAGGGGGCAGGTTCACCCTTCCACTTT.

This clonotype occurred many times. This chain links TRBV4-1 with TRBJ2-7; D call uncertain. Trimming removed 4 bases from V and 4 bases from J, with 8 bases in between. The CDR3 contains 12 residues. CDR1 and CDR2 (germline): MGHRA, YSYEKL. The CDR3 DNA is TGCGCCAGCAGCCGAGGAAAGTACGAGCAGTACTTC. Translation: CASSRGKYEQYF.

The genes are TRBV20-1 and TRBJ1-2, with 7 bases matching TRBD1. Germline CDR1 DFQATT, CDR2 SNEGSKA (reference sequence). The CDR3 consists of 12 residues. Trimming took 1 base from V and 11 from J; bases not matched to a gene: 7. The CDR3 is CSARGRQGGYTF. The CDR3 nucleotides read TGCAGTGCTAGAGGGAGACAGGGTGGTTACACCTTC.

Turning to this clonotype: It may be a read error: a sequence one base away is much more abundant. The rearrangement uses TRBV16 and TRBJ2-3; unclear D gene. Trimming left V 2 bases short and J 0 bases short, with 15 bases between. This CDR3 has 17 amino acids. From germline, CDR1 is KGHSY and CDR2 FQNENV. The CDR3 sequence is CASSQGVAALSTDTQYF. The CDR3 DNA is TGTGCCAGCAGCCAAGGCGTCGCAGCCCTTAGCACAGATACGCAGTATTTT. Variable domain in full (rest from reference TRBV16 and TRBJ2-3): GEEVAQTPKHLVRGEGQKAKLYCAPIKGHSYVFWYQQVLKNEFKFLISFQNENVFDETGMPKERFSAKCLPNSPCSLEIQATKLEDSAVYFCASSQGVAALSTDTQYFGPGTRLTVL.